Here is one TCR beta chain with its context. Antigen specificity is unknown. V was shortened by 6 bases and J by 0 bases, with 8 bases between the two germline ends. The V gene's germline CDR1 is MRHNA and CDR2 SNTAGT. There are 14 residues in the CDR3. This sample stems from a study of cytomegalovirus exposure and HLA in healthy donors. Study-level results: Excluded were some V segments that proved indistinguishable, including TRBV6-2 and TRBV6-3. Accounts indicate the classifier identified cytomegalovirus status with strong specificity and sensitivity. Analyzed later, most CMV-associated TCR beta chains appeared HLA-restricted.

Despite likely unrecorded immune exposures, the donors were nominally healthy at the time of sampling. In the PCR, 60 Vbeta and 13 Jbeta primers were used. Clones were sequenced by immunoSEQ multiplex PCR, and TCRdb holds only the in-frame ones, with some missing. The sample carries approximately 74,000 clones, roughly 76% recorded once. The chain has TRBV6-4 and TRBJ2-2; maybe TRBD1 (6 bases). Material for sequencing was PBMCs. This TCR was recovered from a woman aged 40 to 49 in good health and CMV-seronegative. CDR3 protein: CASSGQPNTGELFF. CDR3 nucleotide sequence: TGTGCCAGCAGCGGACAGCCGAACACCGGGGAGCTGTTTTTT.